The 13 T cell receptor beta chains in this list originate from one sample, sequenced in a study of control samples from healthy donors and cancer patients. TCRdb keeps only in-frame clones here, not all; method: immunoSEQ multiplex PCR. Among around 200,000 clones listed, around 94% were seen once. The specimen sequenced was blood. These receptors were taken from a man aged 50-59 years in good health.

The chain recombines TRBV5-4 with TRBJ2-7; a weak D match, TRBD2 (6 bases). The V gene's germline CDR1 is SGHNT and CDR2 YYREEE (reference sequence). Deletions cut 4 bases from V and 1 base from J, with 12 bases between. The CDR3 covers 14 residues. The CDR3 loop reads CASSRAGGSYEQYV. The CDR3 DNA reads TGTGCCAGCAGCCGAGCGGGCGGGTCCTACGAGCAGTACGTC.

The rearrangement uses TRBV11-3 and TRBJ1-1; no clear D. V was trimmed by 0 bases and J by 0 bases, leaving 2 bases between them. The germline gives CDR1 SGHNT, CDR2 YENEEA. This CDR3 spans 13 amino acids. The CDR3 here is CASSLEMNTEAFF. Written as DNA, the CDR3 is TGTGCCAGCAGCTTAGAGATGAACACTGAAGCTTTCTTT.

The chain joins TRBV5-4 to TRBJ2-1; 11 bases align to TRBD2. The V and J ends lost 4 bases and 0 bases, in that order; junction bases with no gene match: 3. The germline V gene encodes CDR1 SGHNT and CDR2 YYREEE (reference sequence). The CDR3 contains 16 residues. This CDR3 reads CASSPSGGPSYNEQFF. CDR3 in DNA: TGTGCCAGCAGCCCTAGCGGGGGGCCCTCCTACAATGAGCAGTTCTTC.

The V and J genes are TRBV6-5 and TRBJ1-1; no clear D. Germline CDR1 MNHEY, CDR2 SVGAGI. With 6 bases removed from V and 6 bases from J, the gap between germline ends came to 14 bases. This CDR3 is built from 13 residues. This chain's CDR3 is CASSYRRGAEAFF. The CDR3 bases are TGTGCCAGCAGCTACCGACGTGGGGCTGAAGCTTTCTTT.

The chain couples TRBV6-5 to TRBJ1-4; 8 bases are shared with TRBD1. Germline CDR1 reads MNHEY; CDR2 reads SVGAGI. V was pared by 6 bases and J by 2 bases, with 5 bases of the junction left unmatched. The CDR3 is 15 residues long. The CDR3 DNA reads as TGTGCCAGCAGAACCACAGGGGGGACTAATGAAAAACTGTTTTTT. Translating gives CASRTTGGTNEKLFF.

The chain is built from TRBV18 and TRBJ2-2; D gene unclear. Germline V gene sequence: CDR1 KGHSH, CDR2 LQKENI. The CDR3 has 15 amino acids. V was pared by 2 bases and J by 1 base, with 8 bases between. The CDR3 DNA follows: TGTGCCAGCTCACCAACTACGGGGAACACCGGGGAGCTGTTTTTT. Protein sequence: CASSPTTGNTGELFF.

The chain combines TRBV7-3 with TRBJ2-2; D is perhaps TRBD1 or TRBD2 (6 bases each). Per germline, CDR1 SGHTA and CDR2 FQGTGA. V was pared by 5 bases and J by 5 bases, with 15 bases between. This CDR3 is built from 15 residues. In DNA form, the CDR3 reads TGTGCCAGCAGCCATTATACGGGGGCGACCGGGGAGCTGTTTTTT. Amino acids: CASSHYTGATGELFF.

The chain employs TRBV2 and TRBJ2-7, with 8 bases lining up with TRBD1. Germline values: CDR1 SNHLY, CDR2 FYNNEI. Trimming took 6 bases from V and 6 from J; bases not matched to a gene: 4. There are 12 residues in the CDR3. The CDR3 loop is CASSLTGVEQYV. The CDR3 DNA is TGTGCCAGCAGCCTGACAGGGGTCGAGCAGTACGTC.

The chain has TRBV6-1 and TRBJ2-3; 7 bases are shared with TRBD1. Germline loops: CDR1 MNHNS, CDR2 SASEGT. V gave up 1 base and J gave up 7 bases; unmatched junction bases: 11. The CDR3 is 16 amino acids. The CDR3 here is CASSEGVGGLTYTQYF. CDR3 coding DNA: TGTGCCAGCAGTGAAGGGGTAGGGGGCCTAACTTATACGCAGTATTTT.

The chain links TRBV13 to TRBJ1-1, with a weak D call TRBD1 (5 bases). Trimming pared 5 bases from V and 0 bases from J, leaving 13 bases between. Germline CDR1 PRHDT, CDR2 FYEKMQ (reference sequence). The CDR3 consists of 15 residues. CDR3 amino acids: CASSHSGTMNTEAFF. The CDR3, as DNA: TGTGCCAGCAGCCACAGCGGGACCATGAACACTGAAGCTTTCTTT.

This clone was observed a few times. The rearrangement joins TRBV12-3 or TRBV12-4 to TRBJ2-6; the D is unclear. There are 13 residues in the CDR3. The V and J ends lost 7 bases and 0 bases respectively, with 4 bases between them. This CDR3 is CASTPSGANVLTF. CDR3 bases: TGTGCCAGCACCCCCTCTGGGGCCAACGTCCTGACTTTC.

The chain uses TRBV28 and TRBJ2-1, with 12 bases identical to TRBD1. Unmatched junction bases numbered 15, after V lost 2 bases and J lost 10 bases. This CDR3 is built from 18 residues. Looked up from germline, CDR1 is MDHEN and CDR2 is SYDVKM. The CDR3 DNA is TGTGCCAGCAGTTTACCTTCGTCCGGGACAGGGGGCCTATACGAGCAGTTCTTC. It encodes CASSLPSSGTGGLYEQFF.

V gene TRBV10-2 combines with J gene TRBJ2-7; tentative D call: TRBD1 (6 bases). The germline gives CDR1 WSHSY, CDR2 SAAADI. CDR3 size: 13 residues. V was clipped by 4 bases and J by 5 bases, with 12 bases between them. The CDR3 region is CASSGTELNEQYF. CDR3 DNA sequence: TGCGCCAGCAGTGGGACAGAGCTGAACGAGCAGTACTTC.